This entry concerns a single T cell receptor (beta chain). What it binds is unknown. The PCR made use of 60 Vbeta and 13 Jbeta primers. Profiling relied on immunoSEQ multiplex PCR, and the TCRdb table lists in-frame clones only, not all of them. Here the sample spans some 200,000 clones, 70% being singletons. This specimen belongs to a study of cytomegalovirus exposure and HLA in healthy donors. Study-level background: As released early, the data held roughly 85 million unique TCRs from HLA-typed donors. Study results and limitations: A missense DCLRE1C variant was associated with V- and J-gene trimming of TCR beta chains in a later analysis, and an independent cohort replicated the association.

The germline V gene encodes CDR1 LGHNA and CDR2 YSLEER. Germline trimming cut 4 bases from V and 4 bases from J; bases unmatched to any gene: 10. The CDR3 runs 16 residues. The chain carries TRBV4-3 and TRBJ2-1; 7 bases map to TRBD2. The sequencing sample was made of PBMCs. This sequence originates from a man aged 40-49 years in good health and CMV-seropositive. This chain's CDR3 is CASSPRLAPLYNEQFF. The DNA for the CDR3 is TGCGCCAGCAGCCCCAGACTAGCCCCTCTTTACAATGAGCAGTTCTTC.